These 2 T cell receptor beta chains originate from one sample sequenced in a study of lymphopenia after photon versus proton radiotherapy. Sequencing was performed with immunoSEQ multiplex PCR; in TCRdb, only in-frame clones are kept and a portion is missing. The table has around 30,000 clones, under 90% seen once. The specimen was peripheral blood, collected from a patient treated with photon-based radiotherapy. The origin of the receptors is a woman in her fifties or sixties with pancreatic cancer.

The chain is built from TRBV15 and TRBJ1-6; weak D call: TRBD1 (5 bases). The V and J ends lost 4 bases and 7 bases respectively, with 5 bases between them. The CDR3 has 12 amino acids. Germline lookup yields CDR1 LNHNV and CDR2 YYDKDF (reference sequence). DNA for the CDR3: TGTGCCACCAGCACAGGGAATTCACCCCTCCACTTT. Encoded protein: CATSTGNSPLHF.

This clone was seen a single time. CDR3 sequence (DNA): TGTGCCAGCAGTGAATTCGGGGACAGGGGATCTCAGAACACCGGGGAGCTGTTTTTT. Protein sequence: CASSEFGDRGSQNTGELFF. J is TRBJ2-2 and V is TRBV6-1; 10 positions match TRBD1. Germline V gene sequence: CDR1 MNHNS, CDR2 SASEGT. The ends lost 2 bases at V and 1 base at J; junction bases unmatched: 10. This CDR3 has 19 amino acids.